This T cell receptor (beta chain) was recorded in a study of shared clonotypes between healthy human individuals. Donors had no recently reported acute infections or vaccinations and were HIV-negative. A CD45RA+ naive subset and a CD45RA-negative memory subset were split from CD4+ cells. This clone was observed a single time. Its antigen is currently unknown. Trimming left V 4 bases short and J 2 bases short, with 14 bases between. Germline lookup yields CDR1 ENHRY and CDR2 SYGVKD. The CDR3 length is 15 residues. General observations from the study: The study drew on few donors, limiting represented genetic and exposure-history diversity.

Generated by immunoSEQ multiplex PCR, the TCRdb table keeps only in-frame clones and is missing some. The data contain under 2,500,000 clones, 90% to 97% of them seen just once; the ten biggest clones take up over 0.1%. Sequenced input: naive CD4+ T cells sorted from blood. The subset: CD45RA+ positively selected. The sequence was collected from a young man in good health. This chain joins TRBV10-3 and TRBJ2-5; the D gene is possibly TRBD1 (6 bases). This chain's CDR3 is CAISGGQKKQETQYF. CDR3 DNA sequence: TGTGCCATCAGTGGTGGACAGAAAAAACAAGAGACCCAGTACTTC.